This TCR beta chain was documented in a study of shared clonotypes between healthy human individuals. Germline CDR1 is SGHNT and CDR2 is YYREEE (reference sequence). Trimming removed 4 bases from V and 2 bases from J; junction bases left unmatched: 6. The CDR3 contains 15 residues. Deep level was the assay's run setting. The data were produced by immunoSEQ multiplex PCR, yet TCRdb's version contains in-frame clones alone and is incomplete. The data show 2,500,000 or so clones, around 92% seen once. The receptor was derived from a young man in good health. Some clones in this sample may be carry-over from other donors' samples. The sequenced sample was naive CD4+ T cells from PBMCs. Subset denoted: CD45RA+ positively selected. The rearrangement uses TRBV5-4 and TRBJ2-1; 7 bases fit TRBD1. Here the CDR3 DNA reads TGTGCCAGCAGCAGCGCCGGGACAGCCTACAATGAGCAGTTCTTC. Protein: CASSSAGTAYNEQFF.